The entry below gives a single T cell receptor (beta chain) sequence along with its context. V was shortened by 5 bases and J by 0 bases, with 10 bases between the two germline ends. The germline CDR1 and CDR2 sequences are MDHEN and SYDVKM. This CDR3 region has 14 residues. Naive CD8 isolation took CD45RO-negative cells positively selected for CCR7 and excluded terminally differentiated effector memory CD45RA+ cells. Sequencing used immunoSEQ multiplex PCR; TCRdb keeps in-frame clones, though not all of them. The repertoire holds about 1.9 million clones, with 80% to 95% as singletons. This sample was taken from a study of shared clonotypes between healthy human individuals.

The source is a man aged 18-30 years in good health. Some clones in this sample may be carry-over from other donors' samples. The sequencing input was naive CD8+ T cells from PBMCs. The J gene is TRBJ1-2, the V gene TRBV28; TRBD1 is a possible D gene (6 bases). CDR3 sequence: CASSDRRANYGYTF. Here the CDR3 DNA reads TGTGCCAGCAGTGACAGGCGAGCTAACTATGGCTACACCTTC.